The 31 T cell receptor beta chains listed next were all sequenced from one sample in a study of metastatic and nonmetastatic thyroid tumors. Until they underwent thyroid surgery, no patient had received any treatment. TCRdb reanalyzed the PCR reads with MiXCR. The sample contains more than 65,000 clones, 14% of which appear only once. Input material: blood. Every receptor here comes from a male donor with papillary thyroid cancer or a benign thyroid nodule (not recorded which). Some clones in this sample may be carry-over from other donors' samples.

Regarding this clone: This could be a read error, since a much larger clone is one nucleotide away. The chain combines TRBV6-2 or TRBV6-3 with TRBJ2-1; maybe TRBD1 (6 bases). V was shortened by 7 bases and J by 8 bases, with 18 bases between the two germline ends. This CDR3 comprises 14 residues. CDR1 and CDR2 from the germline V gene are MNHEY and SVGEGT. CDR3 DNA: TGTGCCAGCATCCCCGGGACATCGGGTGATGAGCAGTTCTTC. This codes for CASIPGTSGDEQFF.

This clone was observed at least ten times. This chain links TRBV5-6 with TRBJ1-6; D is unclear. The ends were cut back, 0 bases at V and 11 bases at J, with 12 bases in the middle. The CDR3 has 14 amino acids. Germline V CDR1 and CDR2: SGHDT, YYEEEE. The CDR3 bases are TGTGCCAGCAGCTTGGCCGCTGATGGAGCACCCCTCCACTTT. Translation gives CASSLAADGAPLHF. Combining the CDR3 with reference TRBV5-6 and TRBJ1-6 gives the whole variable domain DAGVTQSPTHLIKTRGQQVTLRCSPKSGHDTVSWYQQALGQGPQFIFQYYEEEERQRGNFPDRFSGHQFPNYSSELNVNALLLGDSALYLCASSLAADGAPLHFGNGTRLTVT.

About this clone itself: An end of the junction does not agree with germline; a read error may underlie this. CDR3 sequence: CASSPAVELFF. For the CDR3, the DNA is TGTGCCAGCAGCCCCGCCGTGGAGCTTTTTTTT. The rearrangement links TRBV7-8 to TRBJ2-2; D is uncertain. In germline, CDR1 is SGHVS, CDR2 FQNEAQ. The CDR3 totals 11 residues.

This clone was counted at least ten times. V gene TRBV27 combines with J gene TRBJ2-7; 8 bases fit TRBD2. V shed 3 bases and J 4 bases; nucleotides not matched to a gene: 5. Germline V gives CDR1 MNHEY, CDR2 SMNVEV (reference sequence). The CDR3 is 14 amino acids. The CDR3 loop is CASSFSAGGYEQYF. CDR3 nucleotides: TGTGCCAGCAGTTTCTCTGCGGGAGGTTACGAGCAGTACTTC.

This clone appeared many times. The V and J genes are TRBV19 and TRBJ1-2; 8 bases agree with TRBD1. Germline-derived CDR1 and CDR2 are LNHDA and SQIVND (reference sequence). Trimming at V came to 4 bases and at J to 8 bases, leaving 12 bases not matched to a gene. CDR3 length equals 15 residues. The CDR3 DNA reads as TGTGCCAGTAGTACCTCTCCGGCAGGGGGCAACGGCTACACCTTC. The encoded protein is CASSTSPAGGNGYTF.

This clone was counted at least ten times. The rearrangement uses TRBV6-1 and TRBJ2-2, with 10 bases that match TRBD1. In germline, CDR1 is MNHNS, CDR2 SASEGT. V shed 5 bases, J shed 4 bases, and the junction held 13 bases outside the gene matches. The CDR3 length is 18 residues. This CDR3 reads CASSKIQPGQGITGELFF. CDR3 coding DNA: TGTGCCAGCAGTAAAATACAGCCGGGACAGGGGATCACCGGGGAGCTGTTTTTT.

This clone was seen ten or more times. The chain links TRBV29-1 to TRBJ1-1, with TRBD1 matching over 8 bases. The J segment lost 5 bases and the V segment lost 7 bases, leaving 6 bases of the junction unmatched. The germline gives CDR1 SQVTM, CDR2 ANQGSEA. CDR3 length: 12 amino acids. This CDR3 is CSAGQGGTEAFF. The CDR3 nucleotides are TGCAGCGCCGGACAGGGTGGGACTGAAGCTTTCTTT.

This clone was observed a handful of times. The rearrangement uses TRBV12-3 or TRBV12-4 and TRBJ2-5; 7 bases map to TRBD1. The length of the CDR3 is 17 residues. The V gene end was trimmed by 6 bases and the J gene end by 4 bases; junction bases not matched to a gene: 17. Written as DNA, the CDR3 is TGTGCCAGCAGACCGGTGACAGGGTCCGTACACGGAGAGACCCAGTACTTC. It yields the protein CASRPVTGSVHGETQYF.

V usage is TRBV30 and J usage is TRBJ1-1; tentatively, D is TRBD1 (5 bases). Germline assignment: CDR1 GTSNPN and CDR2 SVGIG (reference sequence). The CDR3 contains 16 residues. V was pared by 0 bases and J by 1 base, with 15 bases between. The CDR3 protein is CAWSVRGVLGNTEAFF. DNA for the CDR3: TGTGCCTGGAGTGTACGGGGGGTGCTGGGGAACACTGAAGCTTTCTTT.

This clone showed up many times. The chain couples TRBV10-3 to TRBJ1-6; D is undetermined. Trimming shortened V by 6 bases and J by 4 bases, and 13 bases separated the two germline ends. The CDR3 is 15 residues long. Per germline, CDR1 ENHRY and CDR2 SYGVKD. Here the CDR3 reads CAIRSDGLYNSPLHF. The CDR3 region has the DNA TGTGCCATCAGGAGTGACGGACTTTATAATTCACCCCTCCACTTT.

In this sample, this clone turned up a few times. The chain recombines TRBV29-1 with TRBJ2-3, with 8 bases that match TRBD2. The CDR3 runs 14 residues. J was trimmed by 3 bases and V by 6 bases; bases with no gene match: 8. Per germline, CDR1 SQVTM and CDR2 ANQGSEA. CDR3 protein: CSVLRGGRTDTQYF. In DNA, the CDR3 is TGCAGCGTCCTTAGGGGCGGGAGGACAGATACGCAGTATTTT.

In the case of this clone: A read error may produce the germline difference seen at one junction end. The sample holds other DNA sequences that translate to the same CDR3. The genes are TRBV7-3 and TRBJ2-1; 9 positions match TRBD2. The germline CDR1 and CDR2 sequences are SGHTA and FQGTGA. This CDR3 region has 16 residues. In DNA form, the CDR3 reads TGTGCAAGCAGCTTAAGTGCTAGCGGGACACCCAATGAGCAGTTCTTC. Its protein is CASSLSASGTPNEQFF.

This clone was seen ten or more times. This chain joins TRBV28 and TRBJ2-5, with D tentatively TRBD1 (6 bases). The germline gives CDR1 MDHEN, CDR2 SYDVKM. This CDR3 is 13 amino acids long. Trimming left V 5 bases short and J 7 bases short, with 14 bases between. The CDR3 sequence: CASSDGTFGTQYF. The CDR3 nucleotides are TGTGCCAGCAGTGACGGGACATTCGGGACCCAGTACTTC.

The CDR3 nucleotides are TGTGCCAGCAGCCCGGGGGCAGGGCCCTACGAGCAGTACTTC. Its translation: CASSPGAGPYEQYF. The chain has TRBV5-5 and TRBJ2-7; D is tentatively TRBD1 or TRBD2 (6 bases each). The V end was cut by 4 bases, the J end by 2 bases, with 13 bases between. Germline V gene data show CDR1 as SGHKS and CDR2 as YYEKEE (reference sequence). The CDR3 spans 14 residues.

This clone has at least ten counts. The chain is built from TRBV5-1 and TRBJ1-2, with D unclear. There are 13 residues in the CDR3. The V and J ends lost 1 base and 8 bases respectively, with 12 bases between them. Germline CDR1 SGHRS, CDR2 YFSETQ. CDR3 residues: CASSLQADGGYTF. The CDR3 DNA is TGCGCCAGCAGCTTGCAGGCAGATGGCGGCTACACCTTC.

Details on this clone: This is likely a read error, given that the CDR3 carries no conserved phenylalanine or tryptophan at its end. The gene calls are TRBV5-1 and TRBJ1-2; TRBD1 agrees at 10 bases. The germline gives CDR1 SGHRS, CDR2 YFSETQ. The ends lost 0 bases at V and 3 bases at J; junction bases unmatched: 11. This CDR3 region has 18 residues. CDR3 loop: CASSLVPGQGSMDYGYTL. CDR3 DNA sequence: TGCGCCAGCAGCTTGGTTCCGGGACAGGGGTCCATGGACTATGGCTACACCCTC.

This clone appeared many times. The chain joins TRBV18 to TRBJ1-2; 9 bases fit TRBD1. CDR1 and CDR2 from the germline V gene are KGHSH and LQKENI. The CDR3 is 14 amino acids. Trimming cost V 3 bases and J 10 bases; bases outside gene matches: 9. CDR3 in DNA: TGTGCCAGCTCACCCGCGGGACAGGGATTGACCTACACCTTC. Translation gives CASSPAGQGLTYTF.

This clone was recorded at least ten times. The J gene is TRBJ2-7, the V gene TRBV6-1, with TRBD1 identical over 8 bases. The length of the CDR3 is 15 residues. The trim removed 5 bases at V and 2 bases at J, leaving 8 bases unmatched. CDR1 is MNHNS and CDR2 is SASEGT in the germline V gene. CDR3 region: CASSSGQGGTYEQYF. The CDR3 DNA reads as TGTGCCAGCAGTAGCGGACAGGGAGGTACCTACGAGCAGTACTTC.

A few counts support this clone. Since a much larger clone is just one base distant, this may be a read error. Distinct nucleotide sequences in the sample also encode this CDR3. V and J are TRBV20-1 and TRBJ1-2; D gene unclear. The length of the CDR3 is 13 residues. Germline loops: CDR1 DFQATT, CDR2 SNEGSKA (reference sequence). CDR3 DNA sequence: TGCAGTGCTAGAGAGGGTATGGACTATGGTTACACCTTC. Its protein is CSAREGMDYGYTF.

This clone was counted many times. The chain carries TRBV19 and TRBJ1-1; D might be TRBD1 (5 bases). This CDR3 is 15 amino acids long. The germline V and J ends were trimmed by 3 bases and 4 bases, with 15 bases remaining between them. Germline values: CDR1 LNHDA, CDR2 SQIVND (reference sequence). CDR3 DNA: TGTGCCAGTAGTATCGGGACTGGGGCGGGCACTGAAGCTTTCTTT. It specifies CASSIGTGAGTEAFF. The whole variable domain, filled in from reference TRBV19 and TRBJ1-1, reads DGGITQSPKYLFRKEGQNVTLSCEQNLNHDAMYWYRQDPGQGLRLIYYSQIVNDFQKGDIAEGYSVSREKKESFPLTVTSAQKNPTAFYLCASSIGTGAGTEAFFGQGTRLTVV.

In this sample, this clone turned up many times. The chain combines TRBV27 with TRBJ2-3; 7 bases line up with TRBD2. The CDR3 runs 18 residues. Unmatched junction bases numbered 14, after V lost 4 bases and J lost 1 base. CDR1 MNHEY and CDR2 SMNVEV come from the germline V gene (reference sequence). CDR3 nucleotides: TGTGCCAGCAGTTCCACTTATAACGCGGGAGCCCGCACAGATACGCAGTATTTT. Its protein is CASSSTYNAGARTDTQYF.

This clone was counted many times. The J gene is TRBJ1-2, the V gene TRBV5-6; tentatively, D is TRBD1 (6 bases). The CDR3 has 14 amino acids. CDR1 and CDR2 (germline): SGHDT, YYEEEE. V was pared by 4 bases and J by 3 bases, with 13 bases between. In nucleotides, the CDR3 is TGTGCCAGCAGCCCTGGACAGCGAGACTATGGCTACACCTTC. Protein product: CASSPGQRDYGYTF. Together with reference TRBV5-6 and TRBJ1-2, the CDR3 gives the full variable domain: DAGVTQSPTHLIKTRGQQVTLRCSPKSGHDTVSWYQQALGQGPQFIFQYYEEEERQRGNFPDRFSGHQFPNYSSELNVNALLLGDSALYLCASSPGQRDYGYTFGSGTRLTVV.

For this clone: Possible read error: a much larger clone is one base away. The chain carries TRBV6-1 and TRBJ2-3, with 7 bases aligning to TRBD2. Germline CDR1 and CDR2: MNHNS and SASEGT. CDR3 length: 16 amino acids. J gave up 6 bases and V 7 bases, and 16 bases lay outside the gene matches. Here the CDR3 reads CASTSGGSILADTQYF. In DNA form, the CDR3 reads TGTGCCAGCACCTCCGGGGGGAGTATCTTGGCGGATACGCAGTATTTT.

This clone came up many times. The CDR3 loop reads CASNRGGGEQYV. DNA of the CDR3: TGTGCCAGCAATCGGGGAGGGGGCGAGCAGTACGTC. This chain uses TRBV2 with TRBJ2-7; the D gene is possibly TRBD2 (7 bases). The CDR3 spans 12 residues. V was cut by 7 bases and J by 6 bases, with 13 bases left in between. The germline CDR1 and CDR2 sequences are SNHLY and FYNNEI.

The table lists this clone with many counts. J is TRBJ1-2 and V is TRBV5-8, with TRBD1 matching 9 bases. Germline V gives CDR1 SGHTS, CDR2 YDEGEE. The V and J ends lost 7 bases and 8 bases, in that order; junction bases with no gene match: 18. This CDR3 has 16 residues. CDR3 sequence reads: CASEPDPGQGGPGYTF. CDR3 nucleotide sequence: TGTGCCAGCGAGCCGGATCCGGGACAGGGTGGTCCGGGCTACACCTTC. The full variable domain, rest sourced from reference TRBV5-8 and TRBJ1-2, is EAGVTQSPTHLIKTRGQQATLRCSPISGHTSVYWYQQALGLGLQFLLWYDEGEERNRGNFPPRFSGRQFPNYSSELNVNALELEDSALYLCASEPDPGQGGPGYTFGSGTRLTVV.

Comments on this clone: The junction departs from germline at one end; a sequencing error may be responsible. The identical CDR3 is also encoded by other nucleotide sequences in the sample. The chain carries TRBV12-3 or TRBV12-4 and TRBJ1-2, with a weak D call TRBD1 (6 bases). The CDR3 sequence is 15 residues long. CDR3 protein: CASSFFGRGPYSYTF. The DNA of the CDR3 is TGTGCCAGTAGTTTCTTTGGCAGGGGTCCTTATAGCTACACCTTC.

With respect to this clone: The junction does not match germline at one end; this may be a read error. The V call is TRBV7-6, the J call TRBJ2-2; 7 bases line up with TRBD1. Germline CDR1 and CDR2: SGHVS and FNYEAQ. The CDR3 is 16 amino acids. The CDR3 loop is CASSLSPTGNTGELLF. DNA of the CDR3: TGTGCCAGCAGCTTATCTCCGACAGGGAACACCGGGGAGCTGCTTTTT.

With respect to this clone: Given the absence of the conserved phenylalanine or tryptophan at the CDR3 end, a read error is likely. The chain has TRBV10-1 and TRBJ1-1, with D possibly TRBD1 on 5 matching bases. Per germline, CDR1 WNHNN and CDR2 SYGVQD (reference sequence). The CDR3 consists of 15 residues. V gave up 0 bases and J gave up 4 bases, with 12 bases separating them. Here the CDR3 DNA reads TGCGCCAGCAGTGAGTCACATGGGGCGCCCACTGAAGCTTTCTCT. Its translation: CASSESHGAPTEAFS.

The chain links TRBV9 to TRBJ2-2; D is possibly TRBD1 (6 bases). From germline, CDR1 is SGDLS and CDR2 YYNGEE. The V and J ends lost 4 bases and 6 bases respectively, with 16 bases between them. The CDR3 contains 15 residues. The CDR3: CASSSRQVSAGELFF. DNA for the CDR3: TGTGCCAGCAGCTCGCGACAGGTGAGCGCCGGGGAGCTGTTTTTT.

The chain carries TRBV6-1 and TRBJ1-3; D might be TRBD1 (6 bases). Trimming cost V 5 bases and J 4 bases, with 12 bases left between them. Looked up from germline, CDR1 is MNHNS and CDR2 is SASEGT. The CDR3 covers 14 residues. The CDR3 here is CASSLWTAGNTIYF. The CDR3 region has the DNA TGTGCCAGCAGTCTCTGGACAGCCGGAAACACCATATATTTT.

In this sample, this clone turned up many times. The chain uses TRBV12-3 or TRBV12-4 and TRBJ2-3, with 11 bases aligning to TRBD2. The CDR3 has 18 residues. With 5 bases clipped from V and 0 bases from J, the junction kept 10 bases outside the gene matches. The CDR3 sequence is CASSTNSGRGSSTDTQYF. In nucleotides, the CDR3 is TGTGCCAGCAGTACAAATAGCGGGAGGGGTTCTAGCACAGATACGCAGTATTTT.